The T cell receptor (beta chain) described here comes from a study of cytomegalovirus exposure and HLA in healthy donors. Notes on the study in general: The sole available immune exposure information was CMV serostatus. Specific recognition of CMV antigens was confirmed in vitro for a few chains (all CMV-associated). A later analysis reportedly found that, within productive TCRs, an Asian-associated ancestry cluster had fewer N-insertions than the mean observed across the roughly 700 donors.

As for this clone: No antigen is known for it.

The PCR contained 60 Vbeta and 13 Jbeta primers. Clones were sequenced by immunoSEQ multiplex PCR, and TCRdb holds only the in-frame ones, with some missing. Its table records approximately 120,000 clones. V lost 5 bases to trimming and J lost 6 bases; unmatched junction nucleotides: 15. The length of the CDR3 is 16 residues. The germline V gene has CDR1 SNHLY and CDR2 FYNNEI. Donors counted as nominally healthy when sampled, yet unrecorded immune exposures were likely. The rearrangement links TRBV2 to TRBJ1-2; 7 bases line up with TRBD1. The specimen sequenced was PBMCs. The origin of this receptor is an older woman in good health and CMV-seronegative. In nucleotides, the CDR3 is TGTGCCAGCAGTTCGGGACAGCTCGGGATTAAGGATGGCTACACCTTC. Translated: CASSSGQLGIKDGYTF.